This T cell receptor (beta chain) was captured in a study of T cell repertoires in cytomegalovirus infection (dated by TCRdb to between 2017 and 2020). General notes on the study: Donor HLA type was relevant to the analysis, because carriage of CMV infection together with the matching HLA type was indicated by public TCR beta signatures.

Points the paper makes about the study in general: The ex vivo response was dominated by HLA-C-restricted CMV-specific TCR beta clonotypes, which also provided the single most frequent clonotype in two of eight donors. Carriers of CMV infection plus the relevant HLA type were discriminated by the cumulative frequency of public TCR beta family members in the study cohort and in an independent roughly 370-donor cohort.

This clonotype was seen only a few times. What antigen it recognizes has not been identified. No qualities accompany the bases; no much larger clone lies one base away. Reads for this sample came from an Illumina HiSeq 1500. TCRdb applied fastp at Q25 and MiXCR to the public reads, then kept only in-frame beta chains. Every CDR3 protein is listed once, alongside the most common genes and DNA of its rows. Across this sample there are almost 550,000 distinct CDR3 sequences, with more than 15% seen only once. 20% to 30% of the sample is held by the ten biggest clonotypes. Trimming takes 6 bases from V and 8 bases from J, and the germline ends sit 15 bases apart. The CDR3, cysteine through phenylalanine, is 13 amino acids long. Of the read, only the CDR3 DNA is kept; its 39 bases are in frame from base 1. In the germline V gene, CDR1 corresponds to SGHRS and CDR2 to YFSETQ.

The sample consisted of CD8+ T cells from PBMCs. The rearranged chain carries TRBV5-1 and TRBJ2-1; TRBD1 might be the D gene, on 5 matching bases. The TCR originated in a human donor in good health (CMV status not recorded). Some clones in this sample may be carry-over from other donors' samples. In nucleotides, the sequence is TGCGCCAGCACCCCAACACAGGCCTATGAGCAGTTCTTC. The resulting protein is CASTPTQAYEQFF.